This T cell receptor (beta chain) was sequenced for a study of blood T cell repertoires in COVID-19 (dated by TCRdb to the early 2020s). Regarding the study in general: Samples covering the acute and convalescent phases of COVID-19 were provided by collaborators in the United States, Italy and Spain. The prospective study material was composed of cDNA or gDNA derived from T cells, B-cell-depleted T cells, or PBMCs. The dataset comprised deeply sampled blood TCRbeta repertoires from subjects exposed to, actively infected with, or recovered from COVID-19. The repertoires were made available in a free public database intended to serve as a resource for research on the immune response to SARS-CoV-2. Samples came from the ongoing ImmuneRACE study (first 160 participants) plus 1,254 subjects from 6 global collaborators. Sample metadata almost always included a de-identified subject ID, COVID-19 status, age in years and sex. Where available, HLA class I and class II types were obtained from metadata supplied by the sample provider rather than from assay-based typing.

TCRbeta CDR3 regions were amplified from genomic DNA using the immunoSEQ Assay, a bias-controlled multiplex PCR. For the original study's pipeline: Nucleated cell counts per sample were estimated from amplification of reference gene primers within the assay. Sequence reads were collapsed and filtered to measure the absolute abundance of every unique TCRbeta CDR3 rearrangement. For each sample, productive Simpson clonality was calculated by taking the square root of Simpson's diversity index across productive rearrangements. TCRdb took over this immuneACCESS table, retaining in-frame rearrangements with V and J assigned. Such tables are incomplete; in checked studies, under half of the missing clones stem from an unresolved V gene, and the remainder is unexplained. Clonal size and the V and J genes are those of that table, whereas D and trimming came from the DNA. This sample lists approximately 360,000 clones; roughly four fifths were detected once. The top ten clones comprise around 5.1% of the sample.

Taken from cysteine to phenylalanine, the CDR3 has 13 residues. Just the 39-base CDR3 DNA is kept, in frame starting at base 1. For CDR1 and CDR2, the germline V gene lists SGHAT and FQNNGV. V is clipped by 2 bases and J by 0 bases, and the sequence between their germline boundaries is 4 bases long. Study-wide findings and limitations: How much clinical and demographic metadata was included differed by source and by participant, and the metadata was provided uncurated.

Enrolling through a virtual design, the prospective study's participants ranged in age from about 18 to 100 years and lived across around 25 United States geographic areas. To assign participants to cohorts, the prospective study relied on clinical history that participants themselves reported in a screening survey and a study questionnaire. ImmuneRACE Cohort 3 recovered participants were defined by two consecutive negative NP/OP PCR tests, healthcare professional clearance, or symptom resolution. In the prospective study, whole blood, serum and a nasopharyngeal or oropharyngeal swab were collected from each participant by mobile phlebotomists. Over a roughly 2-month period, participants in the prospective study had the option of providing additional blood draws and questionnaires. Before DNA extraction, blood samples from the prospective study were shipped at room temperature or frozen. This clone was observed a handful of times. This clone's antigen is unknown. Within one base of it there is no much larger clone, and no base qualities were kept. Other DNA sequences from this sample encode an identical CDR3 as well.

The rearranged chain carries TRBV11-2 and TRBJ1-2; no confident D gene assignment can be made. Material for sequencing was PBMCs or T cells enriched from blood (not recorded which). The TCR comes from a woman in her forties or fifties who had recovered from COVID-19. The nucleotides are TGTGCCAGCAGCTTAAACTCTAACTATGGCTACACCTTC. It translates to CASSLNSNYGYTF.